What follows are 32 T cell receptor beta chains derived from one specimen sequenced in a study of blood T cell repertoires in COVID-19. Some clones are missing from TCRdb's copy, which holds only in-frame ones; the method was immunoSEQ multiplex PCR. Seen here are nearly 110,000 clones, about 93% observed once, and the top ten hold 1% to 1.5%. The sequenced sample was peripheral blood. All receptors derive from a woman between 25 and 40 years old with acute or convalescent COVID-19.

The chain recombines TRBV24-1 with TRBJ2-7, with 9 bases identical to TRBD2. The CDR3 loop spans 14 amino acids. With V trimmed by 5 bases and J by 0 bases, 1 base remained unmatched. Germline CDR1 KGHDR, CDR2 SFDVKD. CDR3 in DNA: TGTGCCACCAGTGGTAGCGGGAGCTCCTACGAGCAGTACTTC. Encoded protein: CATSGSGSSYEQYF.

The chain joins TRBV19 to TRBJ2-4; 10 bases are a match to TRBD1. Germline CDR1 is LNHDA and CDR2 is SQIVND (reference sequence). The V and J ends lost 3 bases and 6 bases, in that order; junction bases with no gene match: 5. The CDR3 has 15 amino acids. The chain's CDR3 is CASSMTGGVLNIQYF. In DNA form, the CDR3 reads TGTGCCAGTAGTATGACAGGGGGCGTGCTAAACATTCAGTACTTC.

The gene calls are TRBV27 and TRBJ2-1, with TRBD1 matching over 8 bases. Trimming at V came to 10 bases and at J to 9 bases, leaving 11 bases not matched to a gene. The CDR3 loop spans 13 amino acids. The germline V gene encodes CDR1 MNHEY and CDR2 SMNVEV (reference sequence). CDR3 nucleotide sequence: TGTGCCATCCTGACAGGGGCGAGGGGTGAGCAGTTCTTC. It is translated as CAILTGARGEQFF.

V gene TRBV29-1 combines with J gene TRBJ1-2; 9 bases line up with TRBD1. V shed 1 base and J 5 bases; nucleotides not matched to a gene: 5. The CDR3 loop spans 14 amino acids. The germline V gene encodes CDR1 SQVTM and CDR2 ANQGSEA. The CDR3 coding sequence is TGCAGCGTTGAAGGGGGACAGGGCAGTTATGGCTACACCTTC. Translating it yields CSVEGGQGSYGYTF.

The CDR3 DNA follows: TGTGCCAGCAGCTCGGGGGCAGATACGCAGTATTTT. This translates into CASSSGADTQYF. The rearrangement uses TRBV7-3 and TRBJ2-3, with D perhaps matching TRBD2 (6 bases). Per the germline V gene, CDR1 is SGHTA and CDR2 is FQGTGA. Deletions cut 4 bases from V and 4 bases from J, with 6 bases between. The CDR3 length is 12 residues.

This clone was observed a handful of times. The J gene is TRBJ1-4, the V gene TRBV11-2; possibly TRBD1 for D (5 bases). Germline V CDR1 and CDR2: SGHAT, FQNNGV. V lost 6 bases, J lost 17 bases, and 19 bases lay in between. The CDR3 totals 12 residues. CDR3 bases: TGTGCCAGCAGTTCAACAGGAGTCGCCGTCTTTTTT. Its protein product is CASSSTGVAVFF.

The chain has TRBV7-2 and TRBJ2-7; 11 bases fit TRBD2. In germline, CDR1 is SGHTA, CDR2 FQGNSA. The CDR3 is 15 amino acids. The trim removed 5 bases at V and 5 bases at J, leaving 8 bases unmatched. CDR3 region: CASSVGLAGMDEQYF. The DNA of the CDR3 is TGTGCCAGCAGCGTCGGACTAGCGGGTATGGACGAGCAGTACTTC.

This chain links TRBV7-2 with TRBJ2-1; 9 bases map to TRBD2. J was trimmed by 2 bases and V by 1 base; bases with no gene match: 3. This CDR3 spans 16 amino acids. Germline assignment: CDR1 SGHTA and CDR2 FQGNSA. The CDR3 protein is CASSLVGGRAYNEQFF. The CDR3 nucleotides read TGTGCCAGCAGCTTAGTTGGCGGGAGGGCCTACAATGAGCAGTTCTTC.

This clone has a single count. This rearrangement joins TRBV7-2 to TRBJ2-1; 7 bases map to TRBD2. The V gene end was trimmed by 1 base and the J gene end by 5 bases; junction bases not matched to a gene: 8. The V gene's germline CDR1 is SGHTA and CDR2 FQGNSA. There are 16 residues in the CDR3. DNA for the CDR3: TGTGCCAGCAGCTTAGAAATTGGCGGGGGTCACAATGAGCAGTTCTTC. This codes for CASSLEIGGGHNEQFF.

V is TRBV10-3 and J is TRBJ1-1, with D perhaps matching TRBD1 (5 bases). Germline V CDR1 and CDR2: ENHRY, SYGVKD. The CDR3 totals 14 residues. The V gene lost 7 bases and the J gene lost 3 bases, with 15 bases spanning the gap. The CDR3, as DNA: TGTGCCATCACCTCGGGCGGGGGATACACTGAAGCTTTCTTT. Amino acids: CAITSGGGYTEAFF.

In DNA form, the CDR3 reads TGCGCCAGCAGCCAAGGAACTACCGGAGCTTTCTTT. Translation: CASSQGTTGAFF. This rearrangement joins TRBV4-3 to TRBJ1-1; D is undetermined. The V gene lost 1 base and the J gene lost 10 bases, with 10 bases spanning the gap. The CDR3 extends over 12 amino acids. Germline CDR1 LGHNA, CDR2 YSLEER.

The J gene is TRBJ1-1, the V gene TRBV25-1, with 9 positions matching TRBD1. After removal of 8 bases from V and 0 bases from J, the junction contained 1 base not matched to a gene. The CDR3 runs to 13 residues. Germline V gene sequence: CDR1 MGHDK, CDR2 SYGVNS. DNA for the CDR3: TGTGCCAGCGGGGACAGGGTGAACACTGAAGCTTTCTTT. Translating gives CASGDRVNTEAFF.

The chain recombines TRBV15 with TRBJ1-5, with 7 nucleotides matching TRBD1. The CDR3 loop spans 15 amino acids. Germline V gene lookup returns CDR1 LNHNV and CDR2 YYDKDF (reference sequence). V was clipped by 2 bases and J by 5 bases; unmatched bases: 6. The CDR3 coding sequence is TGTGCCACCAGCAGATTTACAGGGGTCCATCAGCCCCAGCATTTT. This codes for CATSRFTGVHQPQHF.

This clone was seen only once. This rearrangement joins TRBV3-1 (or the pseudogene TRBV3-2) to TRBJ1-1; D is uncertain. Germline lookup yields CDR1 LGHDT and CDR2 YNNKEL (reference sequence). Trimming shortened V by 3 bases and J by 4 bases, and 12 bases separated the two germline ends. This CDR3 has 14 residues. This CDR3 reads CASSHSRGGTEAFF. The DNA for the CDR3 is TGTGCCAGCAGCCATTCCCGGGGTGGCACTGAAGCTTTCTTT.

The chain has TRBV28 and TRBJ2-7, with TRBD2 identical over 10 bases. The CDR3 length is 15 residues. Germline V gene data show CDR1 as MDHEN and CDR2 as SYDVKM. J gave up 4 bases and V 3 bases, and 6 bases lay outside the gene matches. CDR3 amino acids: CASSFLLSGGYEQYF. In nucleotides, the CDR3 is TGTGCCAGCAGTTTCCTTCTTAGCGGGGGGTACGAGCAGTACTTC.

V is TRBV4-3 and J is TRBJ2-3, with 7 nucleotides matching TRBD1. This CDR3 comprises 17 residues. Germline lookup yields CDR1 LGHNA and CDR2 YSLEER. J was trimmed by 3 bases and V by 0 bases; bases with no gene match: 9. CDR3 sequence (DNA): TGCGCCAGCAGCCAAGATCGGTTGAGACAGGGTACAGATACGCAGTATTTT. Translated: CASSQDRLRQGTDTQYF.

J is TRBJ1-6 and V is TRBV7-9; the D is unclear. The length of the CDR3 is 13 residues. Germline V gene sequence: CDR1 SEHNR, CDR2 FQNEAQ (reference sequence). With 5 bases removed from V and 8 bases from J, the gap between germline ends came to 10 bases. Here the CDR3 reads CASSVGGYSPLHF. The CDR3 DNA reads TGTGCCAGCAGCGTCGGAGGTTATTCACCCCTCCACTTT.

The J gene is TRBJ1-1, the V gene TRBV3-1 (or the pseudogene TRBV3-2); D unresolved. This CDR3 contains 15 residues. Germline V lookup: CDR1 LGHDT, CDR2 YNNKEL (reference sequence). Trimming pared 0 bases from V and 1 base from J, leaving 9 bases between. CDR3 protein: CASSQETNGNTEAFF. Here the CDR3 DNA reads TGTGCCAGCAGCCAAGAAACCAACGGGAACACTGAAGCTTTCTTT.

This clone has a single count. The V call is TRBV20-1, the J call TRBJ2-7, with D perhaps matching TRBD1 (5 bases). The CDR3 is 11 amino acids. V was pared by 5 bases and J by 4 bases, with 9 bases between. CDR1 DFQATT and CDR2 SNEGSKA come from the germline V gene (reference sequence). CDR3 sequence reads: CSASDTYEQYF. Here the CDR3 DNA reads TGCAGTGCTTCGGACACTTACGAGCAGTACTTC.

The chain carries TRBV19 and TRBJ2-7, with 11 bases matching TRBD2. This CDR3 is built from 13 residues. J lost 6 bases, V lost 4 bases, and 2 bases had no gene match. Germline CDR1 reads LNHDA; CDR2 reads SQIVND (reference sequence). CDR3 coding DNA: TGTGCCAGTAGTAGTGGACTAGCGGGCGAGCAGTACTTC. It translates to CASSSGLAGEQYF.

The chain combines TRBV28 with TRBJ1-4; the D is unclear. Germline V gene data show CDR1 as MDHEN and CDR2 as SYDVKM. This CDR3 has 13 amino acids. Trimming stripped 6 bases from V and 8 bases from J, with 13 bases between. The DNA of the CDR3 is TGTGCCAGCAGACTATACTTTGCCGAAAAACTGTTTTTT. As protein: CASRLYFAEKLFF.

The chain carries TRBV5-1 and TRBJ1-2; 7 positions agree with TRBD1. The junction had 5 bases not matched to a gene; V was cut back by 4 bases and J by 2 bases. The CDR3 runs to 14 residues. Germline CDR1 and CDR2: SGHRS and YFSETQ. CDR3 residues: CASSTEGANYGYTF. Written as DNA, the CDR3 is TGCGCCAGCAGCACGGAGGGGGCGAACTATGGCTACACCTTC.

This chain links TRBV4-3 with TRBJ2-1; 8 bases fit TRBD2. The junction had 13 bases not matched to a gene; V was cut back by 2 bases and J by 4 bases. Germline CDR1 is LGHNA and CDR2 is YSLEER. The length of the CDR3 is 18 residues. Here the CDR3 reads CASSQLGLGTRGYNEQFF. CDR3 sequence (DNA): TGCGCCAGCAGCCAATTAGGACTCGGGACTAGGGGGTACAATGAGCAGTTCTTC.

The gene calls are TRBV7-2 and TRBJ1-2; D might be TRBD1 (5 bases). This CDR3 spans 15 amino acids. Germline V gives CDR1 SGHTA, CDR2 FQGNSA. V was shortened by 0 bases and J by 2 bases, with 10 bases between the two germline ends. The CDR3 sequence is CASSLARASNYGYTF. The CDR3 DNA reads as TGTGCCAGCAGCTTAGCCAGGGCTTCAAACTATGGCTACACCTTC.

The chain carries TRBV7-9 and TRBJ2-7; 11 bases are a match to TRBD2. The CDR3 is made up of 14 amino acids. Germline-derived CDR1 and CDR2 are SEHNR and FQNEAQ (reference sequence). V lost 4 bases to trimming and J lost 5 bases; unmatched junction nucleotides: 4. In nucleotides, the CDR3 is TGTGCCAGCAGCTCGACTAGCGGGACTCACGAGCAGTACTTC. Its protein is CASSSTSGTHEQYF.

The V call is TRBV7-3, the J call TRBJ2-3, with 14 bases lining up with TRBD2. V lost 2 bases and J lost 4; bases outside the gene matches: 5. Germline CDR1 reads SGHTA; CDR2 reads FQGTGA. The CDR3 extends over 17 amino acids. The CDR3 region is CASSLHGTSGSSDTQYF. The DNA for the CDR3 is TGTGCCAGCAGCTTACACGGGACTAGCGGGAGTTCAGATACGCAGTATTTT.

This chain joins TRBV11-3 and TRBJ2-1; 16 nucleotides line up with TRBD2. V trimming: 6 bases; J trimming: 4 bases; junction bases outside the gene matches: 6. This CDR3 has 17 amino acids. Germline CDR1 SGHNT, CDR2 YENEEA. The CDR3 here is CASSLGLAGGPYNEQFF. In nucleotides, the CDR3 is TGTGCCAGCAGTTTGGGACTAGCGGGGGGGCCGTACAATGAGCAGTTCTTC.

CDR3 nucleotides: TGTGCCAGCAGTTATGGGACAGGGAACTCTGGAAACACCATATATTTT. This gives the protein CASSYGTGNSGNTIYF. This chain links TRBV6-5 with TRBJ1-3; 9 nucleotides match TRBD1. Germline-derived CDR1 and CDR2 are MNHEY and SVGAGI. This CDR3 is built from 16 residues. Losses at the gene ends were 3 bases for V and 0 bases for J; bases not matched to a gene: 3.

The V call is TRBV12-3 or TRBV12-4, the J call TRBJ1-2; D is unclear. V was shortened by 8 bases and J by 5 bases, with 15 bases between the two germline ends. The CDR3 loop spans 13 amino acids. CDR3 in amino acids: CASGVAGPYGYTF. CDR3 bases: TGTGCCAGCGGGGTGGCGGGCCCGTATGGCTACACCTTC.

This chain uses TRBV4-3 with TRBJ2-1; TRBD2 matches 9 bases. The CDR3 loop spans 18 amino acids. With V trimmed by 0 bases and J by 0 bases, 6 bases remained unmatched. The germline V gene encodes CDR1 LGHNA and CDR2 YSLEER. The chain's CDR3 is CASSQDEAGGSSYNEQFF. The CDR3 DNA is TGCGCCAGCAGCCAAGATGAAGCGGGGGGTAGCTCCTACAATGAGCAGTTCTTC.

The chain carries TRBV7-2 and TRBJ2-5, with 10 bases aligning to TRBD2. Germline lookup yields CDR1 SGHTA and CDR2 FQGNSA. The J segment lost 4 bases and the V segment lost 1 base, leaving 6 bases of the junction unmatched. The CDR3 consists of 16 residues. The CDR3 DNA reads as TGTGCCAGCAGCTTAGTACTAGCGGGGACTGGAGAGACCCAGTACTTC. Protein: CASSLVLAGTGETQYF. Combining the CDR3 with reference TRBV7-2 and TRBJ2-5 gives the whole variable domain GAGVSQSPSNKVTEKGKDVELRCDPISGHTALYWYRQSLGQGLEFLIYFQGNSAPDKSGLPSDRFSAERTGGSVSTLTIQRTQQEDSAVYLCASSLVLAGTGETQYFGPGTRLLVL.

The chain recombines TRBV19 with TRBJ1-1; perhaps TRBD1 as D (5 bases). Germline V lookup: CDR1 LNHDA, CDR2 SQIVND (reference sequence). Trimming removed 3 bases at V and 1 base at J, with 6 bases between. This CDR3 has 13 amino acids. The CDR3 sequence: CASSMGGNTEAFF. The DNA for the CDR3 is TGTGCCAGTAGTATGGGGGGGAACACTGAAGCTTTCTTT.